This T cell receptor beta chain was documented in a study of HIV-infected patients and healthy controls. The study's findings and limits: Significantly higher mean Gini indices appeared in HIV-infected repertoires, possibly reflecting oligoclonality.

With regard to this clonotype: Its antigen is undetermined.

Reverse transcription used around 480 ng RNA and constant-region primers for alpha and beta. Separate chain-specific third strand synthesis with multiplexing indices produced the alpha and beta libraries. TCRdb re-derived calls from the 5' RACE reads in MiXCR, one entry per CDR3 protein. The sample has more than 4,000 distinct CDR3 sequences, 20% to 25% seen once. Roughly three months, about 14 weeks, into antiretroviral therapy, follow-up blood was collected. No cell fractionation was done, so the repertoire covers all unsorted peripheral blood T cells. The RNA source was an approximately 2.5 ml peripheral blood draw. This CDR3 is built from 15 residues. The germline gives CDR1 SGHAT, CDR2 FQNNGV. V was pared by 4 bases and J by 0 bases, with 12 bases between.

The TCR sequence derives from an adult with HIV infection. The sample was blood, taken during antiretroviral therapy. The V and J genes are TRBV11-2 and TRBJ2-5, with D uncertain. CDR3 sequence: CASSSISANQETQYF. CDR3 bases: TGTGCCAGCAGCTCGATTTCAGCGAACCAAGAGACCCAGTACTTC.